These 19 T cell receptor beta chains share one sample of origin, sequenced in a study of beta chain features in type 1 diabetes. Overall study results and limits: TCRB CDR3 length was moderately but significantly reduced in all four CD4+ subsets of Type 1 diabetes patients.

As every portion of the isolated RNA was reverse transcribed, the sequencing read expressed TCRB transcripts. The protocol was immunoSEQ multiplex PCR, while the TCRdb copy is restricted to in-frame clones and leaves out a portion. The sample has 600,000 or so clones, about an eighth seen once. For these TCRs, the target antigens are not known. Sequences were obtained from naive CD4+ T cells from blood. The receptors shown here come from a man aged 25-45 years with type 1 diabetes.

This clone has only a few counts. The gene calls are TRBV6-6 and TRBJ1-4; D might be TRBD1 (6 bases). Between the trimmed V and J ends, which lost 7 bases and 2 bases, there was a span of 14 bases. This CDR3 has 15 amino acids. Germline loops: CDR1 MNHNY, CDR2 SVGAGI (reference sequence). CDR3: CASTPGGGTNEKLFF. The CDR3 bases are TGTGCCAGCACCCCCGGGGGGGGCACTAATGAAAAACTGTTTTTT.

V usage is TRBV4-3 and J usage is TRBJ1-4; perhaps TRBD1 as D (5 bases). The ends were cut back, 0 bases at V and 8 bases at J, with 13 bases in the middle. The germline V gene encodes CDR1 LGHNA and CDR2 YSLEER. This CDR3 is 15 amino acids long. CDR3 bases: TGCGCCAGCAGCCAAGAAGGGGACCAAGGGGAAAAACTGTTTTTT. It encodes CASSQEGDQGEKLFF.

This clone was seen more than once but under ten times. The CDR3, as DNA: TGTGCCAGCAGTTTAACATTGACCGGGGAGCTGTTTTTT. As protein: CASSLTLTGELFF. J is TRBJ2-2 and V is TRBV27, with D hard to call. Germline assignment: CDR1 MNHEY and CDR2 SMNVEV (reference sequence). The CDR3 is 13 amino acids. Trimming took 2 bases from V and 5 from J, leaving 6 bases between them.

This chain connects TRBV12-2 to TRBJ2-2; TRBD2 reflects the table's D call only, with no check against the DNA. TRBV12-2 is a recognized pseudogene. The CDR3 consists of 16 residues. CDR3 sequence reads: CASHPRAGGLSGELFF. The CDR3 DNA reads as TGTGCAAGTCACCCCCGGGCGGGGGGCCTGAGTGGGGAGCTGTTTTTT.

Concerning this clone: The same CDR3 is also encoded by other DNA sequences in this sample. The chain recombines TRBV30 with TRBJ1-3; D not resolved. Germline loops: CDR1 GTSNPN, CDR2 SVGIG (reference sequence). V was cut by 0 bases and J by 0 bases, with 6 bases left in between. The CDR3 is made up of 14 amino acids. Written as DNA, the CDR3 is TGTGCCTGGAGTGTGACTGCCTCTGGAAACACCATATATTTT. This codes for CAWSVTASGNTIYF.

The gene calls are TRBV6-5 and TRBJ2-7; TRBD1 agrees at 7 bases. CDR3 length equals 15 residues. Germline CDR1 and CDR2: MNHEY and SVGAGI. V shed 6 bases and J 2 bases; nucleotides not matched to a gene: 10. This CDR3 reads CASRPPGQGAYEQYF. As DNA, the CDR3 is TGTGCCAGCAGACCCCCCGGCCAGGGGGCCTACGAGCAGTACTTC.

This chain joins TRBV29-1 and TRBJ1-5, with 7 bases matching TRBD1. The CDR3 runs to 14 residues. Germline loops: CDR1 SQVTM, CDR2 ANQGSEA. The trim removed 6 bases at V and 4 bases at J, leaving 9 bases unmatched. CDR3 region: CSVRVRGDNQPQHF. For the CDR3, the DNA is TGCAGCGTGCGGGTCAGGGGGGATAATCAGCCCCAGCATTTT.

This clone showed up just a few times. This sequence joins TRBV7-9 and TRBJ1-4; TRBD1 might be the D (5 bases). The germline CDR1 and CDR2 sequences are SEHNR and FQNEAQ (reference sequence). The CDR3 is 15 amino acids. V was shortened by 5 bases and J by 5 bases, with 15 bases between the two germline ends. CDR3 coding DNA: TGTGCCAGCAGCCCTAGGGCCGGGGGGAATGAAAAACTGTTTTTT. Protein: CASSPRAGGNEKLFF.

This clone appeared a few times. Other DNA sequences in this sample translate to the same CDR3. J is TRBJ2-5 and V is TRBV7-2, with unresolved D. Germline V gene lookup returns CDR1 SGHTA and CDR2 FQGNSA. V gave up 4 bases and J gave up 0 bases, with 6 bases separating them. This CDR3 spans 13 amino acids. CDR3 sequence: CASSSRNQETQYF. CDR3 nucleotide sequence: TGTGCCAGCAGCTCCCGGAACCAAGAGACCCAGTACTTC.

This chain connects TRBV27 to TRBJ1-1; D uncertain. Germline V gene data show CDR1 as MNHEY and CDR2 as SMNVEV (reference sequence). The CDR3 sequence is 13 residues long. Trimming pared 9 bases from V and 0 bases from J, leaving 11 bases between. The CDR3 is CASRTSLNTEAFF. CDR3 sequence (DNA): TGTGCCAGTCGAACGAGCCTGAACACTGAAGCTTTCTTT.

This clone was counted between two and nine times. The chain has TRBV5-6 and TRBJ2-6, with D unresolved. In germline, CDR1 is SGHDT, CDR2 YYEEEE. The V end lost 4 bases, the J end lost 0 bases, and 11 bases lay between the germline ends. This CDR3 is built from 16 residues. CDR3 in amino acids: CASSPVPNSGANVLTF. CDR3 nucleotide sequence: TGTGCCAGCAGCCCTGTCCCCAACTCTGGGGCCAACGTCCTGACTTTC.

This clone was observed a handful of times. CDR3 sequence: CASSPDGRYGYTF. Here the CDR3 DNA reads TGTGCCAGCAGCCCCGACGGTCGCTATGGCTACACCTTC. This chain links TRBV7-8 with TRBJ1-2, with D hard to call. CDR3 size: 13 residues. Germline V lookup: CDR1 SGHVS, CDR2 FQNEAQ. V was clipped by 5 bases and J by 4 bases, with 11 bases between them. Supplemented by reference TRBV7-8 and TRBJ1-2, the full variable domain reads GAGVSQSPRYKVAKRGQDVALRCDPISGHVSLFWYQQALGQGPEFLTYFQNEAQLDKSGLPSDRFFAERPEGSVSTLKIQRTQQEDSAVYLCASSPDGRYGYTFGSGTRLTVV.

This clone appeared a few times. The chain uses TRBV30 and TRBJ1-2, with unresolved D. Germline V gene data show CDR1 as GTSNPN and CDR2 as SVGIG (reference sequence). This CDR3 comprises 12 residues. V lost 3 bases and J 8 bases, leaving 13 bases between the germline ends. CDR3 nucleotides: TGTGCCTGGAGGATGGGCCTCGGGGGCTACACCTTC. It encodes CAWRMGLGGYTF.

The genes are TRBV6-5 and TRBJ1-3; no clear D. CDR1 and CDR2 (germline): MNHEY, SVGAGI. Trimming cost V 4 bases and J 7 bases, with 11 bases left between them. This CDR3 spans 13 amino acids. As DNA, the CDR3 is TGTGCCAGCAGTTTCACGGTCGGGAACACCATATATTTT. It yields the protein CASSFTVGNTIYF.

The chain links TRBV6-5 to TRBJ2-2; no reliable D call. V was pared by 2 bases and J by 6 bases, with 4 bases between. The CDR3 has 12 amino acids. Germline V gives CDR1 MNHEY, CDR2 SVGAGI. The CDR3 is CASSYGAGELFF. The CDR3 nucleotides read TGTGCCAGCAGTTACGGGGCCGGGGAGCTGTTTTTT.

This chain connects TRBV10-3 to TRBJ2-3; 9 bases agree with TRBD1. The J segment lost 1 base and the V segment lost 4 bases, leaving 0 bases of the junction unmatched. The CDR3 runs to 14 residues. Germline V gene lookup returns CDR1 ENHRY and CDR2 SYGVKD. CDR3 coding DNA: TGTGCCATCAGTGGGACAGGGGGCACAGATACGCAGTATTTT. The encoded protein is CAISGTGGTDTQYF.

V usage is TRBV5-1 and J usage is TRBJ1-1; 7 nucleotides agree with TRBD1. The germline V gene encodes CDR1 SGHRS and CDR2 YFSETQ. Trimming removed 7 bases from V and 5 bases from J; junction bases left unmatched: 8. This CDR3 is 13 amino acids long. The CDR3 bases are TGCGCCAGCGAGACAGGGAGTGGGACTGAAGCTTTCTTT. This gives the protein CASETGSGTEAFF.

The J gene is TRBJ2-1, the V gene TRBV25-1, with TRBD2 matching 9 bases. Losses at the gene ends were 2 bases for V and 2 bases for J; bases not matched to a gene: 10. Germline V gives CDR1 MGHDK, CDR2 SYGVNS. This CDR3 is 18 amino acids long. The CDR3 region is CASSETIKRGATYNEQFF. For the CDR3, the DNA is TGTGCCAGCAGTGAAACCATTAAGCGGGGGGCTACCTACAATGAGCAGTTCTTC.

CDR3: CSVLSFSGGADGYTF. The DNA for the CDR3 is TGCAGCGTTCTGTCCTTCTCAGGGGGCGCGGATGGCTACACCTTC. The J gene is TRBJ1-2, the V gene TRBV29-1; the match to TRBD1 covers 8 bases. The length of the CDR3 is 15 residues. The junction had 14 bases not matched to a gene; V was cut back by 5 bases and J by 6 bases. Per germline, CDR1 SQVTM and CDR2 ANQGSEA.